The rows below give T cell receptor beta chains drawn from one sample of a study of brain metastases from non-small cell lung cancer. Generated by immunoSEQ multiplex PCR, the TCRdb table keeps only in-frame clones and is missing some. This repertoire shows 1,200 to 1,500 clones, around 83% found once; its top ten account for about 12%. What was sequenced was tumor-adjacent normal tissue. The receptor source for this set is a donor aged 40 or older with non-small cell lung cancer. Each CDR3 is given with its conserved first and last residue. Fields, in order: D gene, V gene, J gene, CDR3 protein. The D gene is left open where the match is weak.

d_gene: -; v_gene: TRBV24-1; j_gene: TRBJ2-7; CDR3aa: CATSDPGTEEQYF
d_gene: TRBD2; v_gene: TRBV9; j_gene: TRBJ2-3; CDR3aa: CASSGRTSGLTDTQYF
d_gene: TRBD1; v_gene: TRBV7-3; j_gene: TRBJ1-1; CDR3aa: CASSLENRGPAFF
d_gene: -; v_gene: TRBV28; j_gene: TRBJ1-3; CDR3aa: CASSSRGTGQRGNTIYF
d_gene: -; v_gene: TRBV5-4; j_gene: TRBJ1-2; CDR3aa: CASSGWDKGYGYTF
d_gene: TRBD1; v_gene: TRBV19; j_gene: TRBJ2-7; CDR3aa: CASSARGQLYEQYF
d_gene: TRBD1; v_gene: TRBV25-1; j_gene: TRBJ2-1; CDR3aa: CASTRTGAMFF
d_gene: TRBD1; v_gene: TRBV19; j_gene: TRBJ1-2; CDR3aa: CASSARQGATGYTF
d_gene: -; v_gene: TRBV20-1; j_gene: TRBJ2-3; CDR3aa: CSASPAQDFSTDTQYF
d_gene: -; v_gene: TRBV5-1; j_gene: TRBJ1-2; CDR3aa: CASSPAEGYGYTF
d_gene: TRBD1; v_gene: TRBV19; j_gene: TRBJ1-5; CDR3aa: CASRGQGGNQPQHF
d_gene: -; v_gene: TRBV5-5; j_gene: TRBJ2-5; CDR3aa: CASSRDKRALFGETQYF
d_gene: -; v_gene: TRBV7-3; j_gene: TRBJ2-2; CDR3aa: CASSSSGNGELFF
d_gene: TRBD1; v_gene: TRBV18; j_gene: TRBJ1-2; CDR3aa: CASSPVDRTNYGYTF
d_gene: -; v_gene: TRBV11-3; j_gene: TRBJ2-1; CDR3aa: CASSGRGVPNSYNEQFF
d_gene: TRBD2; v_gene: TRBV13; j_gene: TRBJ2-1; CDR3aa: CASSLGTSGSFNKQFF
d_gene: -; v_gene: TRBV2; j_gene: TRBJ2-3; CDR3aa: CASSETGITDTQYF
d_gene: TRBD1; v_gene: TRBV3-1/TRBV3-2; j_gene: TRBJ1-2; CDR3aa: CASTHRGNYYGYTF
d_gene: -; v_gene: TRBV19; j_gene: TRBJ1-2; CDR3aa: CASSRDGDSGGYTF
d_gene: TRBD1; v_gene: TRBV24-1; j_gene: TRBJ2-5; CDR3aa: CATSGTGGEETQYF
d_gene: TRBD1; v_gene: TRBV19; j_gene: TRBJ2-1; CDR3aa: CASKDQGAINEQFF
d_gene: TRBD1; v_gene: TRBV7-3; j_gene: TRBJ1-1; CDR3aa: CASSPTGGTEAFF
d_gene: TRBD1; v_gene: TRBV10-3; j_gene: TRBJ2-2; CDR3aa: CAISYDRGGAGELFF
d_gene: TRBD1; v_gene: TRBV2; j_gene: TRBJ2-5; CDR3aa: CASSGQGVVRKTQYF
d_gene: TRBD2; v_gene: TRBV11-3; j_gene: TRBJ2-2; CDR3aa: CASSFLAGGAGELFF
d_gene: TRBD2; v_gene: TRBV9; j_gene: TRBJ2-1; CDR3aa: CASSVGTSGASEQFF
d_gene: -; v_gene: TRBV5-4; j_gene: TRBJ1-2; CDR3aa: CASSLLAPGRGYTF
d_gene: -; v_gene: TRBV20-1; j_gene: TRBJ2-1; CDR3aa: CSASGVAAGGVLYNEQFF
d_gene: -; v_gene: TRBV7-2; j_gene: TRBJ2-2; CDR3aa: CASSLAPGSRGELFF
d_gene: -; v_gene: TRBV5-1; j_gene: TRBJ1-1; CDR3aa: CASSLAGTLNTEAFF
d_gene: TRBD1; v_gene: TRBV7-9; j_gene: TRBJ2-5; CDR3aa: CASSFGTGGETQYF
d_gene: TRBD1; v_gene: TRBV5-4; j_gene: TRBJ2-7; CDR3aa: CASSPDRGPYEQYF
d_gene: -; v_gene: TRBV19; j_gene: TRBJ1-5; CDR3aa: CASNPGLGPPSNQPQHF
d_gene: -; v_gene: TRBV2; j_gene: TRBJ1-5; CDR3aa: CASSHQTDVGQPQHF
d_gene: -; v_gene: TRBV24-1; j_gene: TRBJ2-3; CDR3aa: CATSDLGTDTQYF
d_gene: -; v_gene: TRBV7-9; j_gene: TRBJ2-5; CDR3aa: CASSFPPRKAQETQYF
d_gene: -; v_gene: TRBV2; j_gene: TRBJ2-7; CDR3aa: CASRGRGSYEQYF
d_gene: TRBD2; v_gene: TRBV27; j_gene: TRBJ2-5; CDR3aa: CASSCLAGGVEKETQYF
d_gene: -; v_gene: TRBV6-5; j_gene: TRBJ1-2; CDR3aa: CASSQTTTGGGYTF
d_gene: -; v_gene: TRBV5-1; j_gene: TRBJ2-1; CDR3aa: CASSLEAGYNEQFF
d_gene: -; v_gene: TRBV5-4; j_gene: TRBJ2-2; CDR3aa: CASSMEELRGTGELFF
d_gene: -; v_gene: TRBV6-2/TRBV6-3; j_gene: TRBJ2-7; CDR3aa: CASSLRDEQYF
d_gene: TRBD1; v_gene: TRBV20-1; j_gene: TRBJ1-1; CDR3aa: CSASKGAGDTEAFF
d_gene: -; v_gene: TRBV12-3/TRBV12-4; j_gene: TRBJ2-2; CDR3aa: CASSLRQGELFF
d_gene: -; v_gene: TRBV18; j_gene: TRBJ1-4; CDR3aa: CASSPPVSGGRNEKLFF
d_gene: TRBD1; v_gene: TRBV7-3; j_gene: TRBJ2-2; CDR3aa: CASSPPGTGGGSTGELFF
d_gene: TRBD2; v_gene: TRBV24-1; j_gene: TRBJ2-7; CDR3aa: CATSGTSGSYEQYF
d_gene: -; v_gene: TRBV5-6; j_gene: TRBJ1-1; CDR3aa: CASSLDGRSYVNTEAFF
d_gene: -; v_gene: TRBV21-1; j_gene: TRBJ1-3; CDR3aa: CATPGTGGRRNTIYF
d_gene: -; v_gene: TRBV5-1; j_gene: TRBJ2-2; CDR3aa: CASSLDGEKGGELFF
d_gene: TRBD2; v_gene: TRBV5-4; j_gene: TRBJ2-3; CDR3aa: CASSHGLAGEGETDTQYF
d_gene: -; v_gene: TRBV12-5; j_gene: TRBJ2-1; CDR3aa: CASGLVTAGNEQFF
d_gene: TRBD1; v_gene: TRBV3-1/TRBV3-2; j_gene: TRBJ1-1; CDR3aa: CASSHSLGQGEAFF
d_gene: -; v_gene: TRBV9; j_gene: TRBJ2-7; CDR3aa: CASSVKQGTYEQYF
d_gene: -; v_gene: TRBV12-3/TRBV12-4; j_gene: TRBJ2-2; CDR3aa: CASSFLTGELFF
d_gene: -; v_gene: TRBV9; j_gene: TRBJ2-2; CDR3aa: CASSPRLTSTGELFF
d_gene: -; v_gene: TRBV11-3; j_gene: TRBJ2-2; CDR3aa: CASSPLANTGELFF
d_gene: TRBD1; v_gene: TRBV4-2; j_gene: TRBJ1-1; CDR3aa: CASSQATGANTEAFF
d_gene: TRBD1; v_gene: TRBV6-5; j_gene: TRBJ1-2; CDR3aa: CASSSQGGGNYGYTF
d_gene: -; v_gene: TRBV7-3; j_gene: TRBJ2-1; CDR3aa: CASSFTDQVYNEQFF